This T cell receptor beta chain was obtained from a study of CD8+ T cells in alopecia areata. Extracted RNA was reverse transcribed into cDNA, the sequencing template. Here immunoSEQ multiplex PCR was the method, and the copy in TCRdb shows in-frame clones only, minus some. The repertoire has some 110,000 clones, roughly three fifths of them found once; the top ten carry 10% to 15%. V was clipped by 4 bases and J by 1 base; unmatched bases: 8. CDR3 length: 16 residues. CDR1 SGDLS and CDR2 YYNGEE come from the germline V gene. Treatment defined: oral pan-JAK inhibitor, 5-10 mg twice daily. The rearrangement uses TRBV9 and TRBJ2-7; 10 nucleotides line up with TRBD2. This TCR was recovered from a human donor with alopecia areata. The sample consisted of CD8+ T cells sorted from blood, taken at week 24, from a patient treated with tofacitinib. CDR3 region: CASSRGLAGVSYEQYF. The CDR3 nucleotides are TGTGCCAGCAGCCGTGGCCTAGCGGGGGTTTCCTACGAGCAGTACTTC.